This T cell receptor beta chain was captured in a study of blood T cell repertoires in COVID-19. Study in general: COVID-19 samples from acute and convalescent phases originated in the United States, Italy and Spain.

In this sample, this clone turned up a few times. V was clipped by 1 base and J by 6 bases, with 18 bases between them. The germline gives CDR1 SEHNR, CDR2 FQNEAQ (reference sequence). This CDR3 comprises 16 residues. This table comes from immunoSEQ multiplex PCR, and its TCRdb copy is limited to in-frame clones, with some not included. The table records 50,000 to 65,000 clones, more than 75% of them present only once. The sample taken for sequencing was peripheral blood. This TCR was recovered from a man in his 70s with acute or convalescent COVID-19. The chain has TRBV7-9 and TRBJ1-2; D ambiguous. DNA for the CDR3: TGTGCCAGCAGCTTAGACAAGGGCCGAGGGTCAGATGGCTACACCTTC. Protein sequence: CASSLDKGRGSDGYTF.